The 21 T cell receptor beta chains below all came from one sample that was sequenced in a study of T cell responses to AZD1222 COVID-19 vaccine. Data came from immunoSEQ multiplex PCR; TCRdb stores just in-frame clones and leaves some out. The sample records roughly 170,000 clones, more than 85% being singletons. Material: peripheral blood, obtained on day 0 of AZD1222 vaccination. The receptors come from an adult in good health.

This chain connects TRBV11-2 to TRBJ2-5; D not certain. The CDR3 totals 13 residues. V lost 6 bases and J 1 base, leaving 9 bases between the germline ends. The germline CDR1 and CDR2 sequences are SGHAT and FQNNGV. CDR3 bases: TGTGCCAGCAGGATGGACGTCCAAGAGACCCAGTACTTC. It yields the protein CASRMDVQETQYF. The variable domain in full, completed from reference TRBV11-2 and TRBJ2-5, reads EAGVAQSPRYKIIEKRQSVAFWCNPISGHATLYWYQQILGQGPKLLIQFQNNGVVDDSQLPKDRFSAERLKGVDSTLKIQPAKLEDSAVYLCASRMDVQETQYFGPGTRLLVL.

CDR3 nucleotide sequence: TGTGCCAGCAGCGTATCGCGGAGCCAAGAGACCCAGTACTTC. It encodes CASSVSRSQETQYF. The chain uses TRBV9 and TRBJ2-5; D unclear. V was shortened by 1 base and J by 1 base, with 8 bases between the two germline ends. This CDR3 is built from 14 residues. Germline V gene sequence: CDR1 SGDLS, CDR2 YYNGEE.

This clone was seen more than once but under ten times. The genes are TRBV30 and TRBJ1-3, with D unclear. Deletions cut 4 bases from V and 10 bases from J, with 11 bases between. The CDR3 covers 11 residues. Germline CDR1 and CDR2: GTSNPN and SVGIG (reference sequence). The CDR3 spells CAWTNGGTIYF. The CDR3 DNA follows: TGTGCCTGGACGAACGGAGGGACCATATATTTT.

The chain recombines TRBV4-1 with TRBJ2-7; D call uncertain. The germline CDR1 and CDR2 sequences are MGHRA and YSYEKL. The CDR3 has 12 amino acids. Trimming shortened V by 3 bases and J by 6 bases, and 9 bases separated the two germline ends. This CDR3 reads CASSHQVGEQYF. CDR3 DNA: TGCGCCAGCAGCCACCAGGTAGGCGAGCAGTACTTC.

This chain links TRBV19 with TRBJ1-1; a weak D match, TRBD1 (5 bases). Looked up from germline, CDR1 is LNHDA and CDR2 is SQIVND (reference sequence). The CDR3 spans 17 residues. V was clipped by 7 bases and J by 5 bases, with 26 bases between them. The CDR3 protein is CASTDGTVGGEGTEAFF. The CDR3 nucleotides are TGTGCCAGTACCGACGGAACCGTGGGGGGTGAGGGGACTGAAGCTTTCTTT.

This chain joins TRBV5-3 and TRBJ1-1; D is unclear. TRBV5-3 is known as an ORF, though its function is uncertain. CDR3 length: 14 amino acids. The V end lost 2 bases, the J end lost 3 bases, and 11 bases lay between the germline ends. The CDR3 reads CARSFYGSHTEAFF. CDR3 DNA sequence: TGTGCCAGAAGCTTTTACGGATCCCACACTGAAGCTTTCTTT.

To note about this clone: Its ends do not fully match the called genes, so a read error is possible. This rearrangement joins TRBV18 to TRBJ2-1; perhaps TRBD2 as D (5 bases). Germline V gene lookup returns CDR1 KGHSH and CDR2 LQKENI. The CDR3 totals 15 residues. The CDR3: CASSPRVASDNEQFF. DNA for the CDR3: TGTGCCAGCTCACCGAGGGTGGCCTCCGACAATGAGCAGTTCTTC. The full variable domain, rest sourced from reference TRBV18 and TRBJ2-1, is NAGVMQNPRHLVRRRGQEARLRCSPMKGHSHVYWYRQLPEEGLKFMVYLQKENIIDESGMPKERFSAEFPKEGPSILRIQQVVRGDSAAYFCASSPRVASDNEQFFGPGTRLTVL.

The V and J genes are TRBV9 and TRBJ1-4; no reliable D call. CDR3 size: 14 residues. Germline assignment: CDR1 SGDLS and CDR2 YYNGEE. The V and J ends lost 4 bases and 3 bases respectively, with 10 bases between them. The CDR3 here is CASSPGRSNEKLFF. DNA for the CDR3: TGTGCCAGCAGCCCGGGGAGGTCTAATGAAAAACTGTTTTTT.

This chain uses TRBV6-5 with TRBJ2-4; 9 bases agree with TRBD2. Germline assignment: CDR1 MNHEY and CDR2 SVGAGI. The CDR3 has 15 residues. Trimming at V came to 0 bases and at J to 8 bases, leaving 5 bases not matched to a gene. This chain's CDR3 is CASSYSVSGGHIQYF. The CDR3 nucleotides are TGTGCCAGCAGTTACTCGGTTAGCGGGGGACACATTCAGTACTTC.

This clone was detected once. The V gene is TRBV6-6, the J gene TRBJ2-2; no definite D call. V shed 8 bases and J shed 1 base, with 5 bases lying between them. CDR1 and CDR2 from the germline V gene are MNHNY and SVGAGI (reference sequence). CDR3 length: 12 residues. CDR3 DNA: TGTGCCAGCGATCTGAACACCGGGGAGCTGTTTTTT. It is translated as CASDLNTGELFF.

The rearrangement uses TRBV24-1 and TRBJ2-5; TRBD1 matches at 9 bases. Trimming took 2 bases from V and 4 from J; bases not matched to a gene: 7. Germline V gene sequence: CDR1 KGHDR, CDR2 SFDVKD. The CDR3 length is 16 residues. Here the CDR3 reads CATSDWGTGWGETQYF. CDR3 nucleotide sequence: TGTGCCACCAGTGATTGGGGGACAGGGTGGGGAGAGACCCAGTACTTC.

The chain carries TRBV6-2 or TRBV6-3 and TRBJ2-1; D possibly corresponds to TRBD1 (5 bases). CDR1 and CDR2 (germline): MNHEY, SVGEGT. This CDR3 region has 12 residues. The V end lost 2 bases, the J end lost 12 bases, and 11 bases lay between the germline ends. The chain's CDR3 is CASSYPDRGQFF. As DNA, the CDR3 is TGTGCCAGCAGTTACCCTGACAGAGGGCAGTTCTTC.

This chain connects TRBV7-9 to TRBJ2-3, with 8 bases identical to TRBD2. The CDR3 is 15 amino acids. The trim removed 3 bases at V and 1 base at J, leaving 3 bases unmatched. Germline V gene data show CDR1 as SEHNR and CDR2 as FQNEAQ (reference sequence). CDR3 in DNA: TGTGCCAGCAGCTTTGCAGCGGGGGGCACAGATACGCAGTATTTT. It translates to CASSFAAGGTDTQYF.

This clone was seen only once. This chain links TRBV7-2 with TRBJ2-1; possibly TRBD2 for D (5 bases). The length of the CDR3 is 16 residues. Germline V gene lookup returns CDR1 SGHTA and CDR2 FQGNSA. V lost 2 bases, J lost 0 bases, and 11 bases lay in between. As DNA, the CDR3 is TGTGCCAGCAGCTTACACGCGGGCCTCTCCTACAATGAGCAGTTCTTC. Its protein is CASSLHAGLSYNEQFF.

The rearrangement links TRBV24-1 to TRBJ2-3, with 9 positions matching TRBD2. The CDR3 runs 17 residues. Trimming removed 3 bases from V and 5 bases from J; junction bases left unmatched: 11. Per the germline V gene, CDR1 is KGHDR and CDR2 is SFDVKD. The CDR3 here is CATSDPGGAGGLDTQYF. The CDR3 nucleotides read TGTGCCACCAGTGATCCCGGGGGAGCGGGGGGACTAGATACGCAGTATTTT.

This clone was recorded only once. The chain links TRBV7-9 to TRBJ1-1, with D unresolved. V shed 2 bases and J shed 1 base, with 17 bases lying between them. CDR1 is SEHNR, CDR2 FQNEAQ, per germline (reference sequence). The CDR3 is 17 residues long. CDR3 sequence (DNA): TGTGCCAGCAGCTTAAGGCCCCGGGGAACGGCGAACACTGAAGCTTTCTTT. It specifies CASSLRPRGTANTEAFF.

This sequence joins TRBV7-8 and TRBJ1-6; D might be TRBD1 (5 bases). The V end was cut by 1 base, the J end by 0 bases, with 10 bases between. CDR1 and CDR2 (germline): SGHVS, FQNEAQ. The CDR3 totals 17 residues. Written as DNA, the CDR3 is TGTGCCAGCAGCTTAGGGGACGTACCCTCCTATAATTCACCCCTCCACTTT. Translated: CASSLGDVPSYNSPLHF. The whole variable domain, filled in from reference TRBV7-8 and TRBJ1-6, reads GAGVSQSPRYKVAKRGQDVALRCDPISGHVSLFWYQQALGQGPEFLTYFQNEAQLDKSGLPSDRFFAERPEGSVSTLKIQRTQQEDSAVYLCASSLGDVPSYNSPLHFGNGTRLTVT.

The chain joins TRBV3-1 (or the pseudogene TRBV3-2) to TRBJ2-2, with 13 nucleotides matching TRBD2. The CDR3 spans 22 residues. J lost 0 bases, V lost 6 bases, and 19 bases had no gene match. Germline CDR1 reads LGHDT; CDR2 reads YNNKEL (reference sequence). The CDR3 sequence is CASRNVWTRLAGGRANTGELFF. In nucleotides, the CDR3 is TGTGCCAGCAGAAATGTTTGGACCAGACTAGCGGGGGGTCGCGCGAACACCGGGGAGCTGTTTTTT.

CDR3 coding DNA: TGTGCTAGTCCGGGACAGGCCGCCTCTGGGGCCAACGTCCTGACTTTC. It specifies CASPGQAASGANVLTF. The chain employs TRBV7-7 and TRBJ2-6; TRBD1 matches at 8 bases. This CDR3 is built from 16 residues. Germline lookup yields CDR1 SSHAT and CDR2 FNYEAQ (reference sequence).

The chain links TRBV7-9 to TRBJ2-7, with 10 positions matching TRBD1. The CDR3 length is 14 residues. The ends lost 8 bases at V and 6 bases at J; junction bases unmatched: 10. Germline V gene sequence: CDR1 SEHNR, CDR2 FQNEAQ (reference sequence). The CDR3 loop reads CASAGLTGGSEQYF. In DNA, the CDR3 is TGTGCCAGCGCCGGTTTGACAGGGGGCTCCGAGCAGTACTTC.

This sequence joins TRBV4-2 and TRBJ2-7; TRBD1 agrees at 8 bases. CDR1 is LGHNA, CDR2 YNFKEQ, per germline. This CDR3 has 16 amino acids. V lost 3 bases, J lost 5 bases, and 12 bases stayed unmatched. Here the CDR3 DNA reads TGTGCCAGCAGCCAGCAGGGAGGCAGGGGGCTCCACGAGCAGTACTTC. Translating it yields CASSQQGGRGLHEQYF.